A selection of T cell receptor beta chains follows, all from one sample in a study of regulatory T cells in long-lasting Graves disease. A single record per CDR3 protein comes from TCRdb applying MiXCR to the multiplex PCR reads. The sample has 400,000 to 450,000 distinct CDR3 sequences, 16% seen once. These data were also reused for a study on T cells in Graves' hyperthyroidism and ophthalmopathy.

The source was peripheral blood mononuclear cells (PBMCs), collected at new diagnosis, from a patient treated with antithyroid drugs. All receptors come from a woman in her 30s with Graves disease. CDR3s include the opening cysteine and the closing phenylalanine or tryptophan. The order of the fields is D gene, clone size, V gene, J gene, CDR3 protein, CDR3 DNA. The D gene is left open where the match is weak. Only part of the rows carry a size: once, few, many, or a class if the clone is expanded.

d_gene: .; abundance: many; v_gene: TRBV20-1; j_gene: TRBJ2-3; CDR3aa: CSARVAASTDTQYF; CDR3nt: TGCAGTGCTAGAGTGGCAGCTAGCACAGATACGCAGTATTTT
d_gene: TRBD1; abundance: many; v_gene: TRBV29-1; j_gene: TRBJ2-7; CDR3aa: CSVATMGQGATYEQYF; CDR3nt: TGCAGCGTCGCGACAATGGGACAGGGGGCTACCTACGAGCAGTACTTC
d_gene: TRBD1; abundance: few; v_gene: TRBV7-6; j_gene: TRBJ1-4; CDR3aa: CASSLGSRGTLRGKLFF; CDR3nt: TGTGCCAGCAGCTTAGGAAGCAGGGGGACATTAAGGGGAAAACTGTTTTTT
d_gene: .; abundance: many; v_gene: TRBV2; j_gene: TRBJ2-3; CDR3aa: CAEAEGVPTDTQYF; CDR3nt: TGTGCCGAGGCGGAGGGGGTGCCCACAGATACGCAGTATTTT
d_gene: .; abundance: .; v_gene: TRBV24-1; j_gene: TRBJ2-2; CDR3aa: CATNDQRSNTGELFF; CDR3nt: TGTGCCACCAACGACCAGAGATCGAACACCGGGGAGCTGTTTTTT
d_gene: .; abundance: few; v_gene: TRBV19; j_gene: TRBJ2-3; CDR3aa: CASAERATDTQYF; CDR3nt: TGTGCCTCAGCCGAGCGCGCCACAGATACGCAGTATTTT
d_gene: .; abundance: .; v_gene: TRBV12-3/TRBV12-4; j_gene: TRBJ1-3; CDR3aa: CASSYTGNTIYF; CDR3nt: TGTGCCAGCAGTTATACTGGAAACACCATATATTTT
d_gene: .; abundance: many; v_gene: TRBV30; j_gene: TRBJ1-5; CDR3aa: CAWSKDRIPFMSNQPQHF; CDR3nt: TGTGCCTGGAGCAAAGACAGAATACCATTTATGAGCAATCAGCCCCAGCATTTT
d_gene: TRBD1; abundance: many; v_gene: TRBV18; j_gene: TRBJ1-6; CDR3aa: CASSPPGQGLDSPLHF; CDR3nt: TGTGCCAGCTCACCACCGGGACAGGGGTTGGATTCACCCCTCCACTTT
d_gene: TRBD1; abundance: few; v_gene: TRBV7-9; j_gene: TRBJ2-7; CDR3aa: CASRGTEYYEQYF; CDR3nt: TGTGCCAGCAGAGGGACAGAATACTACGAGCAGTACTTC
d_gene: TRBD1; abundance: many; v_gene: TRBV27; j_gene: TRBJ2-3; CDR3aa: CASSSTGWGADTQYF; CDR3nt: TGTGCCAGCAGTTCGACAGGGTGGGGAGCAGATACGCAGTATTTT
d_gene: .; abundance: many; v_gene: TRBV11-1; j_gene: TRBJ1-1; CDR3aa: CASSFAGSTYTEAFF; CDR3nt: TGTGCCAGCAGCTTCGCTGGGTCGACCTACACTGAAGCTTTCTTT
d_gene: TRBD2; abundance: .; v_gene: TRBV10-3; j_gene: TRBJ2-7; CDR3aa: CAIKTSGSNYEQYF; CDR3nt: TGTGCCATCAAGACTAGCGGGTCAAACTACGAGCAGTACTTC
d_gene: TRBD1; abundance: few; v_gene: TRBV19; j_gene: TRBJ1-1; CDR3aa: CARPLQGKGTEAFF; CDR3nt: TGTGCCAGGCCTTTACAGGGGAAGGGCACTGAAGCTTTCTTT
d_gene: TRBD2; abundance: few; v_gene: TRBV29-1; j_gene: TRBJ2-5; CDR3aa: CSVDGLAGGGLQETQYF; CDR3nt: TGCAGCGTTGACGGATTAGCGGGGGGGGGGCTCCAAGAGACCCAGTACTTC
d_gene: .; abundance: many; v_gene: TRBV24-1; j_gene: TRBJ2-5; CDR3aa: CATSEGGTQYF; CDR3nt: TGTGCCACCAGTGAGGGCGGGACCCAGTACTTC
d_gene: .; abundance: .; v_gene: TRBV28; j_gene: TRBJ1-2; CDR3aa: CASSFSIIDPSGYGYTF; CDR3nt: TGTGCCAGCAGTTTCTCTATAATTGACCCCTCAGGGTATGGCTACACCTTC
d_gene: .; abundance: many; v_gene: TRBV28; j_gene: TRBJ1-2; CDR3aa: CASSLGVSLSLLYGYTF; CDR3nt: TGTGCCAGCAGTTTAGGAGTTTCCCTGAGTTTGCTCTATGGCTACACCTTC
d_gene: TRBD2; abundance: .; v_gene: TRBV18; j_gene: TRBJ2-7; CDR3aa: CASSRGTSGLYEQYF; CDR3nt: TGTGCCAGCTCACGGGGGACTAGCGGGCTCTACGAGCAGTACTTC
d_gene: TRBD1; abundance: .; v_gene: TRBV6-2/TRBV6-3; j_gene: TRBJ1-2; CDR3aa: CASSYSRDRVYGGYTF; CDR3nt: TGTGCCAGCAGTTACTCCCGGGACAGGGTGTATGGTGGCTACACCTTC
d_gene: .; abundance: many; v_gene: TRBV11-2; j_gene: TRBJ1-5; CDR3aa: CASSFGGGGPQHF; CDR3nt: TGTGCCAGCAGCTTTGGAGGGGGGGGGCCCCAGCATTTT